The 19 T cell receptor beta chains listed next were all sequenced from one sample in a study of T cell responses to AZD1222 COVID-19 vaccine listed by TCRdb under 2021. Libraries came from the immunoSEQ multiplex PCR assay. As stored in TCRdb, this immuneACCESS dataset retains in-frame rearrangements with V and J assigned. A fraction of the clones does not appear; measured against another copy, unresolved V genes explain less than half of the discrepancy, and the remainder lacks a known reason. The table for this sample lists tens of thousands of clones; approximately 90% of them were counted only once. Jointly, the top ten make up over 5.5% of the sample. This specimen's time point label, interpreted: baseline before first vaccination. The sequences come from peripheral blood, collected on day 0 of AZD1222 vaccination. The receptors derive from an adult in good health.

This clone was detected once. The chain couples TRBV10-3 to TRBJ1-3, with a tentative D call TRBD1 (6 bases). V was clipped by 6 bases and J by 0 bases, with 9 bases between them. The CDR3 is 14 residues long. Germline-derived CDR1 and CDR2 are ENHRY and SYGVKD. CDR3 coding DNA: TGTGCCATCAGACAGGACAGCTCTGGAAACACCATATATTTT. It yields the protein CAIRQDSSGNTIYF.

The V gene is TRBV5-5, the J gene TRBJ2-1; tentatively, D is TRBD1 (5 bases). The germline V gene has CDR1 SGHKS and CDR2 YYEKEE (reference sequence). The CDR3 sequence is 12 residues long. V gave up 10 bases and J gave up 6 bases, with 14 bases separating them. CDR3 DNA sequence: TGTGCCGGATCAAAAACAGGCAATGAGCAGTTCTTC. Protein sequence: CAGSKTGNEQFF.

This chain connects TRBV4-3 to TRBJ2-1; D is possibly TRBD2 (7 bases). The CDR3 loop spans 17 amino acids. CDR1 LGHNA and CDR2 YSLEER come from the germline V gene. The germline V and J ends were trimmed by 0 bases and 10 bases, with 22 bases remaining between them. CDR3 region: CASSQDPKGGTKLEQFF. In DNA, the CDR3 is TGCGCCAGCAGCCAAGACCCTAAGGGGGGGACAAAATTGGAGCAGTTCTTC.

Written as DNA, the CDR3 is TGTGCCAGCTCACCGACCTTGGCCGTGGGGAATGAGCAGTTCTTC. Protein product: CASSPTLAVGNEQFF. The genes are TRBV18 and TRBJ2-1; D ambiguous. CDR1 and CDR2 (germline): KGHSH, LQKENI. The germline V and J ends were trimmed by 3 bases and 7 bases, with 16 bases remaining between them. The CDR3 runs 15 residues. Complete variable domain (other parts from reference TRBV18 and TRBJ2-1): NAGVMQNPRHLVRRRGQEARLRCSPMKGHSHVYWYRQLPEEGLKFMVYLQKENIIDESGMPKERFSAEFPKEGPSILRIQQVVRGDSAAYFCASSPTLAVGNEQFFGPGTRLTVL.

V gene TRBV9 combines with J gene TRBJ2-7; 11 bases are a match to TRBD2. With V trimmed by 0 bases and J by 4 bases, 3 bases remained unmatched. From germline, CDR1 is SGDLS and CDR2 YYNGEE. This CDR3 is built from 15 residues. CDR3 in amino acids: CASSVGSGGAYEQYF. The CDR3 DNA is TGTGCCAGCAGCGTAGGTAGCGGGGGGGCTTACGAGCAGTACTTC.

V gene TRBV7-9 combines with J gene TRBJ1-1; the D gene is possibly TRBD1 (5 bases). This CDR3 is 16 amino acids long. Germline CDR1 SEHNR, CDR2 FQNEAQ (reference sequence). V lost 5 bases, J lost 1 base, and 17 bases lay in between. The CDR3 protein is CASSPRTGTSNTEAFF. CDR3 DNA sequence: TGTGCCAGCAGCCCACGGACGGGGACTTCGAACACTGAAGCTTTCTTT.

The chain employs TRBV27 and TRBJ2-7; D is unclear. From germline, CDR1 is MNHEY and CDR2 SMNVEV (reference sequence). This CDR3 comprises 14 residues. V lost 4 bases to trimming and J lost 7 bases, with 17 bases between them. The CDR3 region has the DNA TGTGCCAGCAGTTCCGCAATACGAACACAAGAGCAGTACTTC. It yields the protein CASSSAIRTQEQYF.

This clone was detected only a few times. The chain links TRBV11-3 to TRBJ2-1; TRBD1 aligns across 11 bases. Germline CDR1 SGHNT, CDR2 YENEEA. The ends lost 3 bases at V and 7 bases at J; junction bases unmatched: 11. This CDR3 has 17 residues. This CDR3 is CASSFLTGTGGNNEQFF. The CDR3 DNA reads TGTGCCAGCAGCTTCTTAACCGGGACAGGGGGTAATAATGAGCAGTTCTTC.

The chain joins TRBV9 to TRBJ1-2; no clear D. This CDR3 is built from 16 residues. From germline, CDR1 is SGDLS and CDR2 YYNGEE. Trimming cost V 0 bases and J 6 bases, with 18 bases left between them. CDR3 in DNA: TGTGCCAGCAGCGTAGCGGTGGTACCGTTGGTGCATGGCTACACCTTC. Translated: CASSVAVVPLVHGYTF.

The DNA of the CDR3 is TGTGCCAGCAGCTCTCGGACTTGGATGAACACTGAAGCTTTCTTT. The encoded protein is CASSSRTWMNTEAFF. The rearrangement joins TRBV7-9 to TRBJ1-1; D unresolved. This CDR3 is 15 amino acids long. Germline V gives CDR1 SEHNR, CDR2 FQNEAQ (reference sequence). The V and J ends lost 4 bases and 0 bases respectively, with 12 bases between them.

The rearrangement links TRBV13 to TRBJ2-7, with 7 positions matching TRBD1. Germline lookup yields CDR1 PRHDT and CDR2 FYEKMQ (reference sequence). This CDR3 comprises 15 residues. V lost 5 bases and J lost 2; bases outside the gene matches: 9. CDR3 in amino acids: CASSQTPTGTYEQYF. The CDR3 DNA sequence: TGTGCCAGCAGCCAAACTCCGACAGGGACCTACGAGCAGTACTTC.

This chain connects TRBV29-1 to TRBJ1-1; D is undetermined. This CDR3 comprises 14 residues. Germline lookup yields CDR1 SQVTM and CDR2 ANQGSEA. V was trimmed by 3 bases and J by 2 bases, leaving 13 bases between them. CDR3 coding DNA: TGCAGCGTTGATTGGGGAAAAGGAAACACTGAAGCTTTCTTT. It specifies CSVDWGKGNTEAFF. The complete variable domain, with remaining parts taken from reference TRBV29-1 and TRBJ1-1, reads SAVISQKPSRDICQRGTSLTIQCQVDSQVTMMFWYRQQPGQSLTLIATANQGSEATYESGFVIDKFPISRPNLTFSTLTVSNMSPEDSSIYLCSVDWGKGNTEAFFGQGTRLTVV.

The gene calls are TRBV19 and TRBJ2-1; possibly TRBD1 or TRBD2 for D (6 bases each). V was cut by 8 bases and J by 4 bases, with 15 bases left in between. Germline assignment: CDR1 LNHDA and CDR2 SQIVND (reference sequence). The length of the CDR3 is 14 residues. CDR3 sequence: CASRTVGGYNEQFF. CDR3 bases: TGTGCCAGTCGGACAGTGGGGGGATACAATGAGCAGTTCTTC.

This chain uses TRBV27 with TRBJ1-2, with 7 bases matching TRBD1. There are 13 residues in the CDR3. The junction had 2 bases not matched to a gene; V was cut back by 3 bases and J by 4 bases. Germline V lookup: CDR1 MNHEY, CDR2 SMNVEV (reference sequence). CDR3 nucleotides: TGTGCCAGCAGTTTCAGGGGGGGCTATGGCTACACCTTC. Translation gives CASSFRGGYGYTF.

This clone appeared once. Within the sample, other DNA sequences also encode this same CDR3. V is TRBV5-1 and J is TRBJ1-2; TRBD1 agrees at 7 bases. V was pared by 0 bases and J by 2 bases, with 4 bases of the junction left unmatched. Germline V lookup: CDR1 SGHRS, CDR2 YFSETQ. This CDR3 spans 15 amino acids. CDR3 region: CASSLGAGGNYGYTF. The CDR3 bases are TGCGCCAGCAGCTTGGGGGCAGGGGGAAACTATGGCTACACCTTC.

The gene calls are TRBV18 and TRBJ1-4; 8 bases agree with TRBD1. With V trimmed by 3 bases and J by 3 bases, 3 bases remained unmatched. Per the germline V gene, CDR1 is KGHSH and CDR2 is LQKENI. CDR3 length equals 15 residues. The CDR3 coding sequence is TGTGCCAGCTCACCCGGACAGGGATCTAATGAAAAACTGTTTTTT. Amino acids: CASSPGQGSNEKLFF.

The V and J genes are TRBV4-3 and TRBJ2-2; 8 bases map to TRBD2. The J segment lost 4 bases and the V segment lost 0 bases, leaving 10 bases of the junction unmatched. CDR1 and CDR2 (germline): LGHNA, YSLEER. The CDR3 runs to 18 residues. For the CDR3, the DNA is TGCGCCAGCAGCCAAGAAAGGGTAGCGGGGACTTTCACCGGGGAGCTGTTTTTT. Protein product: CASSQERVAGTFTGELFF.

The chain carries TRBV6-4 and TRBJ1-1; tentatively, D is TRBD1 (6 bases). V was shortened by 2 bases and J by 8 bases, with 15 bases between the two germline ends. The CDR3 length is 14 residues. Per germline, CDR1 MRHNA and CDR2 SNTAGT. CDR3 protein: CASSDRSGAREAFF. In DNA form, the CDR3 reads TGTGCCAGCAGTGACAGGTCAGGGGCTCGGGAAGCTTTCTTT.

The chain employs TRBV13 and TRBJ1-5, with 8 bases matching TRBD1. Germline-derived CDR1 and CDR2 are PRHDT and FYEKMQ (reference sequence). Unmatched junction bases numbered 5, after V lost 3 bases and J lost 7 bases. CDR3 length: 14 amino acids. The CDR3 loop is CASSFRGQGQPQHF. Here the CDR3 DNA reads TGTGCCAGCAGCTTCAGGGGGCAAGGCCAGCCCCAGCATTTT.